This T cell receptor beta chain was found in a study of Graves' ophthalmopathy and Graves' hyperthyroidism (dated by TCRdb to the late 2010s). About the full investigation: Peripheral blood was collected at initial diagnosis, before any treatment. The study used signatures of the TCR beta repertoire to tell Graves' ophthalmopathy apart from Graves' hyperthyroidism and to predict which patients would progress to ophthalmopathy. In total, 135 blood samples were TCR-sequenced: around 42 ophthalmopathy, under 85 hyperthyroidism and approximately 17 hyperthyroidism-to-ophthalmopathy patients. To explore V-J signatures distinguishing ophthalmopathy from hyperthyroidism, a discovery set of about a hundred patients (about 44 ophthalmopathy, 55 to 60 stable hyperthyroidism) was enrolled. An independent validation cohort was composed of about 20 hyperthyroidism patients and around 16 patients who later progressed from hyperthyroidism to ophthalmopathy. In more than five hyperthyroidism patients, T-cell repertoires of thyroid tissue and blood were compared. Following sample collection, hyperthyroidism patients were given methimazole at a starting dose of 30 mg daily, and ophthalmopathy patients were given high-dose intravenous methylprednisolone. Results and caveats for the whole study, not just this receptor: The 13-signature model separated ophthalmopathy from stable hyperthyroidism with around 90% sensitivity and almost 84% specificity in cross-validation, and 80%/75% in the test set. Most expanded thyroid clonotypes with a frequency above 0.001 also appeared in blood, which suggests that blood repertoires may reflect the immune response in the thyroid. In validation, the model predicted ophthalmopathy progression with 55% to 71% sensitivity and approximately 75% specificity; fewer than 15 predicted patients were CT-confirmed with GO in a median of approximately six months. Sample size was not statistically predetermined, and group allocation was not concealed from the investigators.

The CDR3 measures 14 amino acids from cysteine to phenylalanine. CDR3 DNA is the only sequence kept; it has 42 bases, read in frame from the first base. Ends trimmed: V by 4 bases, J by 1 base; bases unmatched to a gene: 2. CDR1 is given as ENHRY and CDR2 as SYGVKD, both from the germline V gene. This clonotype was seen at least ten times. No antigen is known for it. Nothing much larger sits one base from this clone, and base qualities are not available. The ophthalmopathy patients had moderately to severely active disease, with a Clinical Activity Score of 3 or higher, a NOSPECS grade of 4 or higher, and a disease duration of less than 3 months. Anyone with other autoimmune diseases, uncontrolled infections, pregnancy or lactation was excluded from the study. Clinical symptoms, serum thyroxine, TRAb, thyroid ultrasound and orbital computed tomography formed the basis of the diagnosis. Using Ficoll-Paque density gradient centrifugation, PBMCs were isolated from 9.5 to 10 ml of fresh peripheral blood. Total RNA was extracted using Trizol reagent, and RNA quality was checked on an Agilent 2100 Bioanalyzer.

TCR beta CDR3 regions were amplified from RNA transcripts for repertoire sequencing. The first round of RT-PCR was done with HTBI primers and the Qiagen OneStep RT-PCR kit, and was followed by a second round of multiplex PCR, then size selection and purification. Libraries were sequenced on an Illumina HiSeq2000 using paired-end 100 bp reads. As for the authors' bioinformatics: SOAPnuke was used to process the reads, removing any read that contained adapters or uncalled bases, had a mean Phred below 15, or lacked an exact match to the constant primer or identifier. COPE v1.2.5 was used to merge the high-quality paired reads. Clonotypes were defined as unique nucleotide sequences and were aligned to IMGT TRB V, D and J references using MiTCR v1.1. The analysis was limited to V-J combinations with a frequency above 0.0001, which together covered just over 98% of the repertoires. A TCR clonal expansion and chaos score per V-J combination was defined as the ratio of F50 clonal expansion to chaos observed in the TCRdist matrix. Features were reduced by Welch's t-statistics and random forest to over 10 V-J combinations, which fed a naive Bayes classifier. The Morisita-Horn index was used to measure how similar the thyroid and blood repertoires were. TCRdb itself trimmed the public reads at Q25 with fastp, ran MiXCR and retained productive beta chains. Rows merge per CDR3 protein into single entries with the most common DNA and genes. The V and J calls here are based on TCRdb, not the publication. Within this sample are 740,000 or so distinct CDR3 sequences, with around 40% of them counted one time only. Approximately 43% of the sample is in the top ten clones.

The sample consisted of peripheral blood. The chain couples TRBV10-3 to TRBJ2-7, and TRBD1 aligns with 9 junction nucleotides. This receptor was taken from an adult man with Graves' ophthalmopathy. The CDR3: CAISGTGDSYEQYF. In nucleotide form, the sequence is TGTGCCATCAGTGGGACAGGGGATTCCTACGAGCAGTACTTC.